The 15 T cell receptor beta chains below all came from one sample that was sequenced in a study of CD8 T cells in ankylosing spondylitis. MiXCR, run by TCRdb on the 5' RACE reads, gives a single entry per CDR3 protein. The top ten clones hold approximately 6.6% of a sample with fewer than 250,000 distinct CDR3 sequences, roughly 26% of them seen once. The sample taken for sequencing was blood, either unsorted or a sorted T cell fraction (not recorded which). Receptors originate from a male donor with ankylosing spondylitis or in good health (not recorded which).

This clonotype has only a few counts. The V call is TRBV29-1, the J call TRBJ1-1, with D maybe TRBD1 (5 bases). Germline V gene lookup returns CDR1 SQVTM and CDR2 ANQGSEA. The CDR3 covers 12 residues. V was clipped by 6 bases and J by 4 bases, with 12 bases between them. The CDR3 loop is CSVVSGGTEAFF. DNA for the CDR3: TGCAGCGTCGTCTCGGGGGGCACTGAAGCTTTCTTT.

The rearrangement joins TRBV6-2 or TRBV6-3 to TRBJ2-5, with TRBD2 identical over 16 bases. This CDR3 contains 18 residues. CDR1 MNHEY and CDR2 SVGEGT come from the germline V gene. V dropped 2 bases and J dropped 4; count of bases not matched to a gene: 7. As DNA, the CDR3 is TGTGCCAGCAGTTACGCCGGGACTAGCGGGAGGGCCCGAGAGACCCAGTACTTC. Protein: CASSYAGTSGRARETQYF.

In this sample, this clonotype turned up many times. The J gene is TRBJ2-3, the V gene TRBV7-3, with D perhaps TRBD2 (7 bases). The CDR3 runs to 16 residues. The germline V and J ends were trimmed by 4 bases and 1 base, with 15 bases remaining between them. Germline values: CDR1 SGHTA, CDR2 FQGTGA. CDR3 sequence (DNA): TGTGCCAGCAGCTCGTCAGGGGAGGGTCGCACAGATACGCAGTATTTT. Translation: CASSSSGEGRTDTQYF.

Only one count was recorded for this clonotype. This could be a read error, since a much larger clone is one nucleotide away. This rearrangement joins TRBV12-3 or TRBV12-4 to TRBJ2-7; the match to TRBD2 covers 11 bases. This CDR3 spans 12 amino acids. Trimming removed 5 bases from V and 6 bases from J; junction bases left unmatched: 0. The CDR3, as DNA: TGTGCCAGCAGTGGGACTAGCGGCGAGCAGTACTTC. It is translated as CASSGTSGEQYF.

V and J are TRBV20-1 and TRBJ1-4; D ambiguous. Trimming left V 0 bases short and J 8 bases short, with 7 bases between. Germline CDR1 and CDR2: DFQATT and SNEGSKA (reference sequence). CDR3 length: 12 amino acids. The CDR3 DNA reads TGCAGTGCTAGAGAGGGTTTCGAAAAACTGTTTTTT. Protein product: CSAREGFEKLFF.

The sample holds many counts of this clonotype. CDR3 protein: CASSESWGTDTQYF. CDR3 nucleotides: TGTGCCAGCAGTGAAAGTTGGGGGACAGATACGCAGTATTTT. This chain connects TRBV25-1 to TRBJ2-3; D may be TRBD1 or TRBD2 (5 bases each). CDR3 length: 14 amino acids. Germline V CDR1 and CDR2: MGHDK, SYGVNS. V was trimmed by 2 bases and J by 3 bases, leaving 9 bases between them. Using reference TRBV25-1 and TRBJ2-3 for the parts outside the CDR3, the full variable domain is EADIYQTPRYLVIGTGKKITLECSQTMGHDKMYWYQQDPGMELHLIHYSYGVNSTEKGDLSSESTVSRIRTEHFPLTLESARPSHTSQYLCASSESWGTDTQYFGPGTRLTVL.

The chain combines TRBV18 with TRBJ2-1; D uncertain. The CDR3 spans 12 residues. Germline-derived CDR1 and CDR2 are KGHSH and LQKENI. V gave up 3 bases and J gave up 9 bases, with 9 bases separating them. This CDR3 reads CASSPIVSEQFF. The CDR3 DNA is TGTGCCAGCTCACCTATAGTCTCTGAGCAGTTCTTC.

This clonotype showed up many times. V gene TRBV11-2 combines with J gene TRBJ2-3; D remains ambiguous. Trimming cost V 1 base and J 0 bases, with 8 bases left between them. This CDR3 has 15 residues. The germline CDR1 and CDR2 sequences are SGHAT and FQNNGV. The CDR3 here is CASSLVAISTDTQYF. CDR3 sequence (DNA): TGTGCCAGCAGCTTAGTTGCGATCAGCACAGATACGCAGTATTTT.

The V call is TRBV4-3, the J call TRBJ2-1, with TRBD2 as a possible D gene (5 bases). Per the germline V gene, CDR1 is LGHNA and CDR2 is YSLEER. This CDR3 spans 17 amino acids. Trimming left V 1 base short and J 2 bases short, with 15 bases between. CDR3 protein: CASSQVGTRAPYNEQFF. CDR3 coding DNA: TGCGCCAGCAGCCAAGTGGGTACGAGGGCCCCCTACAATGAGCAGTTCTTC.

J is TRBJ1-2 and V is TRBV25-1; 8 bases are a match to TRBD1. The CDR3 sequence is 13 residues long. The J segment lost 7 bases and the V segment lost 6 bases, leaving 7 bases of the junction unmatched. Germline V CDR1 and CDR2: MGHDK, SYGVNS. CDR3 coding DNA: TGTGCCAGCAGCACAGGGGGGGCTCGTGGCTACACCTTC. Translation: CASSTGGARGYTF.

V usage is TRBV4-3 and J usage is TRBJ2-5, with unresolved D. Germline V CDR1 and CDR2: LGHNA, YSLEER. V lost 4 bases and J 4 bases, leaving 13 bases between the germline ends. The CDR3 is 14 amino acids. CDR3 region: CASSPHIGGETQYF. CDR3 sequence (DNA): TGCGCCAGCAGCCCCCACATAGGCGGAGAGACCCAGTACTTC.

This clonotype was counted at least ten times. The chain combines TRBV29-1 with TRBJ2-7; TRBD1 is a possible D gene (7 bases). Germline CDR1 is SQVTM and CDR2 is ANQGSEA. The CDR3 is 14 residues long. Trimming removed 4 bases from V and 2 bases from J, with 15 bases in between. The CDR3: CSVAAGQRTYEQYF. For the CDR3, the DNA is TGCAGCGTTGCGGCGGGACAGAGGACCTACGAGCAGTACTTC.

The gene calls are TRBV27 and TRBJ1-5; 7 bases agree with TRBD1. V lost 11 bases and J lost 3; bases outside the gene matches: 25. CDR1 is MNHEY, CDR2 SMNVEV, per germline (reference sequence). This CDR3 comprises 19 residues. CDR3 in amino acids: CAFSLRLGGGGISNQPQHF. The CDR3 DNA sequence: TGTGCCTTCAGTTTAAGGCTGGGAGGGGGCGGAATCTCCAATCAGCCCCAGCATTTT.

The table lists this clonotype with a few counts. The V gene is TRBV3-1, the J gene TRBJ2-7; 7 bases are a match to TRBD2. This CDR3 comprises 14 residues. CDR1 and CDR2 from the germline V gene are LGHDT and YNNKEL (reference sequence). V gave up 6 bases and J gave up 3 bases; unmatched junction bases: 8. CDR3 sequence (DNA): TGTGCCAGCAGTTACAGCGGGGCTCACTACGAGCAGTACTTC. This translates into CASSYSGAHYEQYF.

CDR3 region: CASAPAGGGETQYF. The CDR3 coding sequence is TGCGCCAGCGCTCCTGCCGGGGGAGGAGAGACCCAGTACTTC. The chain recombines TRBV5-1 with TRBJ2-5, with D possibly matching TRBD2 (6 bases). The CDR3 runs to 14 residues. Germline V lookup: CDR1 SGHRS, CDR2 YFSETQ. The V end lost 7 bases, the J end lost 4 bases, and 17 bases lay between the germline ends.